This T cell receptor (beta chain) was documented in a study of low-dose radiotherapy and immunotherapy resistance in tumors. For the study at large: Cyclophosphamide was given intravenously at 200 mg/m2 every two weeks, and each dose came one day before radiation and immunotherapy. From cycle 1 day 1, patients took oral aspirin 300 mg every day for four cycles.

The germline V gene encodes CDR1 LNHDA and CDR2 SQIVND (reference sequence). V was pared by 6 bases and J by 0 bases, with 4 bases of the junction left unmatched. CDR3 length: 14 amino acids. Both TCRalpha and TCRbeta chains were reverse transcribed with V-gene-specific primers. TCR amplification involved 20 PCR cycles with a constant-region primer and V-primer adapter. The mRNA that was isolated underwent amplification by in vitro transcription. From the reads, TCRdb called clonotypes with MiXCR, one entry per CDR3 protein. The table shows tens of thousands of distinct CDR3 sequences, with 9.4% occurring only once. Regarding time point: before trial treatment. Patients qualified if they had advanced solid tumors that lacked tumor-infiltrating lymphocytes. This clonotype has more than one count but fewer than ten.

The sequence derives from a male donor with prostate cancer. The genes are TRBV19 and TRBJ1-1, with TRBD1 identical over 7 bases. The sample here was PBMCs, taken before treatment. The CDR3 loop reads CASSRDSLNTEAFF. The DNA of the CDR3 is TGTGCCAGTAGCCGGGACAGCTTGAACACTGAAGCTTTCTTT.